This T cell receptor (beta chain) is from a study of blood T cell repertoires in COVID-19. About the research overall: There were acute and convalescent COVID-19 samples, and they came from the United States, Italy and Spain. T cells, B-cell-depleted T cells, or PBMCs provided the cDNA or gDNA that served as material.

Original methodology: Reference gene primer amplification yielded estimated nucleated cell counts. This table comes from immunoSEQ multiplex PCR, and its TCRdb copy is limited to in-frame clones, with some not included. V and J calls and clone size are given by that table; D and trimming were obtained from the DNA. The sample records 380,000 or so clones, around 92% being singletons. The CDR3 runs to 15 residues. J gave up 12 bases and V 3 bases, and 11 bases lay outside the gene matches. The germline gives CDR1 MNHEY, CDR2 SMNVEV (reference sequence). The chain employs TRBV27 and TRBJ2-1; 10 bases map to TRBD2. This sequence originates from a man aged 35-49 years with acute or convalescent COVID-19. Source material: peripheral blood. Here the CDR3 reads CASSFVTSGAQGQFF. The DNA for the CDR3 is TGTGCCAGCAGTTTCGTAACTAGCGGGGCCCAGGGGCAGTTCTTC.